These 3 T cell receptor beta chains originate from one sample sequenced in a study of CD8 T cells in ankylosing spondylitis. TCRdb independently ran MiXCR on the 5' RACE reads; one entry per CDR3 protein. Seen here are 150,000 to 200,000 distinct CDR3 sequences, 10% to 15% observed once, and the top ten hold approximately 10%. Sequenced material: blood, either unsorted or a sorted T cell fraction (not recorded which). The receptor source for this set is a female donor with ankylosing spondylitis or in good health (not recorded which).

This clonotype was recorded many times. The rearrangement joins TRBV28 to TRBJ1-5, with unresolved D. CDR1 and CDR2 from the germline V gene are MDHEN and SYDVKM. This CDR3 comprises 14 residues. Trimming removed 8 bases at V and 0 bases at J, with 11 bases between. The CDR3 DNA is TGTGCCAGCCTCTTACCGGCTAGCAATCAGCCCCAGCATTTT. It translates to CASLLPASNQPQHF.

This clonotype appeared many times. This chain uses TRBV6-1 with TRBJ2-5, with 9 bases identical to TRBD2. J was trimmed by 2 bases and V by 6 bases; bases with no gene match: 7. Germline lookup yields CDR1 MNHNS and CDR2 SASEGT. The CDR3 has 15 amino acids. The CDR3 DNA follows: TGTGCCAGCAGAAAAGTGACTAGCGGACAAGAGACCCAGTACTTC. Translated: CASRKVTSGQETQYF.

The sample holds many counts of this clonotype. The rearrangement uses TRBV12-3 or TRBV12-4 and TRBJ1-5; unclear D gene. The V gene lost 6 bases and the J gene lost 5 bases, with 5 bases spanning the gap. The CDR3 is made up of 11 amino acids. CDR3 residues: CASSGDQPQHF. CDR3 sequence (DNA): TGTGCCAGCAGCGGGGATCAGCCCCAGCATTTT.